This TCR beta chain appears in the sequencing data of a study of T-cell memory formation after mild COVID-19. Whole-study results and caveats: Some clones that responded were present in memory (sampled pre-infection), which suggests cross-reactive memory joined. The study found balanced CD4/CD8 in clones contracting day 15 to 85 and a CD4+ lean in later expanders. The study found contracting CD4+ clones mainly in CM and EM and contracting CD8+ clones in EMRA.

V gave up 4 bases and J gave up 4 bases, with 20 bases separating them. From germline, CDR1 is LGHDT and CDR2 YNNKEL (reference sequence). The CDR3 runs 17 residues. This clonotype was counted a few times. Antigen specificity is unknown. TCRdb passed the 5' RACE reads through MiXCR, listing each CDR3 protein once. The sample lists about 470,000 distinct CDR3 sequences, about 23% occurring once. The source is an adult woman who had mild COVID-19 (a few samples of this study predate the infection). Cell type and time point are not known. The genes are TRBV3-1 and TRBJ2-1, with a tentative D call TRBD2 (5 bases). What was sequenced was PBMCs or a T cell subset sorted from them (not recorded which). CDR3 sequence reads: CASSPRVTVRGYNEQFF. The CDR3 nucleotides are TGTGCCAGCAGCCCCCGGGTCACGGTGAGAGGGTACAATGAGCAGTTCTTC.